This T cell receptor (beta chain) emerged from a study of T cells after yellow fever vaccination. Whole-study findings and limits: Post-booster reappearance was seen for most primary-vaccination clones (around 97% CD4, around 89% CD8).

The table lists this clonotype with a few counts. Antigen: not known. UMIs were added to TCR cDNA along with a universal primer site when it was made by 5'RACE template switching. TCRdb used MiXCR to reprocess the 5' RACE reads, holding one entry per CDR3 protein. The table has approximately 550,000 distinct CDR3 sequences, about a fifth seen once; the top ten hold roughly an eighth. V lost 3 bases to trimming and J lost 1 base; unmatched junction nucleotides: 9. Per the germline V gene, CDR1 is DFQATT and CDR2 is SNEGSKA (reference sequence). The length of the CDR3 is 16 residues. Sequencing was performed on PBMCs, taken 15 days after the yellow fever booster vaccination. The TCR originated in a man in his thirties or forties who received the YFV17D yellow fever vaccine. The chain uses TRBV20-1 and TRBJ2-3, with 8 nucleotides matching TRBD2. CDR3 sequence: CSASYPSGRGTDTQYF. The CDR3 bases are TGCAGTGCTAGTTACCCGAGCGGGAGAGGCACAGATACGCAGTATTTT.